This T cell receptor (beta chain) was recorded in a study of STAT5B mutations in CD4+ large granular lymphocyte leukemia. Authors' analysis steps: Lowest detectable productive clonotype frequency was 2.59 x 10-5. This table comes from immunoSEQ multiplex PCR, and its TCRdb copy is limited to in-frame clones, with some not included. Clone size and the V and J calls come from that table; the DNA yielded D and trimming. The data hold 25,000 to 35,000 clones, with roughly 91% observed a single time. This CDR3 comprises 15 residues. V lost 4 bases, J lost 2 bases, and 15 bases lay in between. Germline loops: CDR1 SGHRS, CDR2 YFSETQ. Whole-study findings and limits: Approximately 25% of private leukemic clonotypes occurred rarely in other patients' non-leukemic repertoires.

Comments on this clone: Its antigen is as yet unknown.

This TCR came from a human donor in good health. Sequencing input: CD4+ T cells from blood buffy coats. J is TRBJ1-1 and V is TRBV5-1; the D gene is possibly TRBD1 (5 bases). The CDR3 nucleotides are TGCGCCAGCAGCGCGTCTCAGGGATTCAACACTGAAGCTTTCTTT. Translated: CASSASQGFNTEAFF.